The rows below give T cell receptor beta chains drawn from one sample of a study of blood T cell repertoires in COVID-19. Using immunoSEQ multiplex PCR, the repertoire was profiled, and TCRdb retains in-frame clones only, with some absent. The sample records some 200,000 clones, more than 70% being singletons. The sequenced sample was peripheral blood. These TCRs come from a man aged 40-55 years with active or convalescent COVID-19. CDR3s include the opening cysteine and the closing phenylalanine or tryptophan. A D gene is named only where the DNA matches it firmly. The listing skips clone size in some rows; elsewhere it reads once, few, many or a size class.

CASSGLPPNTGTGRRYTF | TGTGCCAGCAGCGGACTACCCCCCAATACCGGGACAGGGAGACGCTACACCTTC | TRBD1 | TRBJ1-2 | TRBV11-2 | NA
CASSSQGQGKGNTGELFF | TGTGCCAGCAGCTCCCAGGGACAGGGGAAGGGTAACACCGGGGAGCTGTTTTTT | TRBD1 | TRBJ2-2 | TRBV7-9 | NA
CASKNGSAGYQPQHF | TGCGCCAGCAAAAACGGTTCTGCGGGCTATCAGCCCCAGCATTTT | NA | TRBJ1-5 | TRBV10-2 | NA
CASSQPGLAGMGTGELFF | TGTGCCAGCAGCCAACCGGGACTAGCGGGGATGGGAACCGGGGAGCTGTTTTTT | TRBD2 | TRBJ2-2 | TRBV14 | NA
CASSGRTGDSGNTIYF | TGTGCCAGCAGCGGGCGGACAGGAGACTCTGGAAACACCATATATTTT | TRBD1 | TRBJ1-3 | TRBV11-2 | NA
CASSSGQYKPYGYTF | TGTGCCAGCAGCTCCGGACAGTATAAACCCTATGGCTACACCTTC | NA | TRBJ1-2 | TRBV7-9 | NA
CASSPSGGALYEQYF | TGTGCCAGCTCACCGTCCGGGGGGGCTCTCTACGAGCAGTACTTC | TRBD2 | TRBJ2-7 | TRBV18 | NA
CASSGTGAQPQHF | TGTGCCAGCAGCGGTACAGGGGCACAGCCCCAGCATTTT | TRBD1 | TRBJ1-5 | TRBV7-8 | few
CASSIKVSGAAGTDTQYF | TGTGCCAGCAGCATAAAAGTCAGCGGGGCAGCGGGCACAGATACGCAGTATTTT | TRBD2 | TRBJ2-3 | TRBV5-4 | NA
CASSLEGQGVNEQFF | TGCGCCAGCAGCTTGGAGGGACAGGGGGTTAATGAGCAGTTCTTC | TRBD1 | TRBJ2-1 | TRBV5-1 | NA
CASSDRVLQETQYF | TGTGCCAGCAGTGACAGGGTACTCCAAGAGACCCAGTACTTC | TRBD1 | TRBJ2-5 | TRBV14 | NA
CASSGTGTGSPDTQYF | TGTGCCAGCAGCGGAACCGGGACAGGGTCGCCAGATACGCAGTATTTT | TRBD1 | TRBJ2-3 | TRBV4-2 | NA
CASSSNIQGILYEQFF | TGTGCCAGCAGTTCCAATATACAGGGTATCCTCTATGAGCAGTTCTTC | NA | TRBJ2-1 | TRBV7-9 | NA
CSASRGYRDQPQHF | TGCAGTGCTAGTCGAGGGTACCGCGATCAGCCCCAGCATTTT | NA | TRBJ1-5 | TRBV20-1 | NA
CASSQRQAFGADTQYF | TGTGCCAGCAGCCAACGACAGGCCTTTGGGGCAGATACGCAGTATTTT | NA | TRBJ2-3 | TRBV3-1/TRBV3-2 | NA
CASSYGGGAFNEQFF | TGTGCCAGCAGTTACGGTGGGGGGGCCTTCAATGAGCAGTTCTTC | NA | TRBJ2-1 | TRBV6-2/TRBV6-3 | few
CASSPSGGTRRAFF | TGTGCCAGCAGTCCCTCGGGGGGCACTCGGAGGGCTTTCTTT | NA | TRBJ1-1 | TRBV6-6 | NA
CASSLGQRNSPLHF | TGTGCCAGCAGCTTAGGACAGAGGAATTCACCCCTCCACTTT | NA | TRBJ1-6 | TRBV7-2 | NA
CASSLAGLAGSYNEQFF | TGTGCCAGCAGCTTGGCGGGACTAGCGGGATCCTACAATGAGCAGTTCTTC | TRBD2 | TRBJ2-1 | TRBV5-5 | NA
CSVSRRMNTEAFF | TGCAGCGTTTCTAGACGGATGAACACTGAAGCTTTCTTT | NA | TRBJ1-1 | TRBV29-1 | NA
CASSPRQGRDYGYTF | TGTGCCAGCTCACCGAGGCAGGGGAGAGACTATGGCTACACCTTC | NA | TRBJ1-2 | TRBV6-5 | NA
CASSLEENTEAFF | TGTGCCAGCTCACTAGAAGAGAACACTGAAGCTTTCTTT | NA | TRBJ1-1 | TRBV18 | NA
CASSYPTGGVTGELFF | TGTGCCAGCAGTTACCCCACGGGCGGGGTCACCGGGGAGCTGTTTTTT | NA | TRBJ2-2 | TRBV6-2/TRBV6-3 | NA
CASSFQGGIGDEQFF | TGTGCCAGCAGCTTTCAGGGTGGGATAGGGGATGAGCAGTTCTTC | NA | TRBJ2-1 | TRBV7-9 | NA
CASFPPGGEAFF | TGTGCCAGCTTCCCCCCGGGGGGTGAAGCTTTCTTT | NA | TRBJ1-1 | TRBV4-2 | NA
CASSQDYRATPLHF | TGTGCCAGCAGTCAAGATTACAGGGCTACACCCCTCCACTTT | NA | TRBJ1-6 | TRBV27 | NA
CASSKATGHEQYF | TGTGCCAGCAGCAAAGCGACAGGGCACGAGCAGTACTTC | NA | TRBJ2-7 | TRBV21-1 | NA
CASSLTGNHEKLFF | TGTGCCAGCAGCCTCACAGGGAATCACGAAAAACTGTTTTTT | NA | TRBJ1-4 | TRBV7-2 | NA
CASSLDRGAARSPLHF | TGTGCCAGCAGCTTGGATAGGGGCGCGGCCAGATCACCCCTCCACTTT | NA | TRBJ1-6 | TRBV5-6 | NA
CASSSITGPGEKLFF | TGCGCCAGCAGCTCGATTACAGGGCCTGGGGAAAAACTGTTTTTT | NA | TRBJ1-4 | TRBV5-1 | few
CATSDPGTGQETQYF | TGTGCCACCAGTGACCCGGGGACAGGACAAGAGACCCAGTACTTC | TRBD1 | TRBJ2-5 | TRBV24-1 | NA
CASSLGQMNTEAFF | TGTGCCAGCAGCTTGGGGCAAATGAACACTGAAGCTTTCTTT | NA | TRBJ1-1 | TRBV3-1/TRBV3-2 | NA
CAWSVLRGTGNTIYF | TGTGCCTGGAGTGTACTTAGGGGAACTGGAAACACCATATATTTT | NA | TRBJ1-3 | TRBV30 | few
CASSPTSEYGYTF | TGCGCCAGCAGTCCGACAAGTGAATATGGCTACACCTTC | NA | TRBJ1-2 | TRBV5-1 | NA
CASRLTGEAFF | TGTGCCAGTAGGCTGACAGGGGAAGCTTTCTTT | TRBD1 | TRBJ1-1 | TRBV19 | NA
CASSEGGPVGANVLTF | TGTGCCAGCAGTGAGGGAGGGCCAGTCGGGGCCAACGTCCTGACTTTC | TRBD2 | TRBJ2-6 | TRBV2 | NA
CASSYGRGGTEAFF | TGTGCCAGCAGTTACGGCAGGGGCGGTACTGAAGCTTTCTTT | NA | TRBJ1-1 | TRBV6-6 | NA
CASSYSQGNEQYF | TGCGCCAGCAGCTACTCGCAGGGTAACGAGCAGTACTTC | NA | TRBJ2-7 | TRBV5-1 | many
CAWSVGTASEAFF | TGTGCCTGGAGTGTCGGGACAGCCTCTGAAGCTTTCTTT | TRBD1 | TRBJ1-1 | TRBV30 | NA
CAKTKVGGVDYGYTF | TGTGCCAAGACCAAGGTGGGCGGGGTTGACTATGGCTACACCTTC | NA | TRBJ1-2 | TRBV6-5 | NA
CASSELLVTSGAYEQYF | TGTGCCAGCAGTGAACTACTCGTCACTAGCGGAGCCTACGAGCAGTACTTC | TRBD2 | TRBJ2-7 | TRBV6-1 | NA
CASSQEPRGGSTDTQYF | TGCGCCAGCAGCCAAGAGCCGCGGGGGGGAAGCACAGATACGCAGTATTTT | TRBD2 | TRBJ2-3 | TRBV4-3 | NA
CASSLSSGANVLTF | TGTGCCAGCTCTCTTAGCTCTGGGGCCAACGTCCTGACTTTC | NA | TRBJ2-6 | TRBV18 | NA
CAIQGADQPQHF | TGTGCCATACAGGGGGCGGATCAGCCCCAGCATTTT | TRBD1 | TRBJ1-5 | TRBV28 | NA
CASSARLAVGNEQFF | TGTGCCAGCAGTGCAAGACTAGCGGTCGGCAATGAGCAGTTCTTC | TRBD2 | TRBJ2-1 | TRBV2 | once